The sequence of this T cell receptor beta chain was determined in a study of shared clonotypes between healthy human individuals. Broader study findings: Generally, estimated richness proved larger in naive subsets than it did in memory subsets. In a few donors, around 5% of naive CD4 clonotypes appeared in common.

This clone turned up a few times. Its antigen remains unknown. With CCR7-negative CD45RA+ TemRA cells, CD45RO+ cells were combined in CD8 memory. Under the authors' procedure: Filtering differed, since immunoSEQ gave only junction sequences and no quality scores. Using immunoSEQ multiplex PCR, the repertoire was profiled, and TCRdb retains in-frame clones only, with some absent. V and J calls and clone size follow that table, whereas D and trimming were derived from the DNA. The repertoire holds some 320,000 clones, with around 86% as singletons. Sequenced material: memory CD8+ T cells sorted from blood. As to subset: CD45RO+ cells pooled with CCR7-negative TemRA cells. The clonotype originates from a man aged 18 to 29 in good health.

CDR3 nucleotide sequence: TGTGCCCATTTTATGGGGGTTGGCACCGGGGAGCTGTTTTTT. This gives the protein CAHFMGVGTGELFF. The gene calls are TRBV30 and TRBJ2-2; D is perhaps TRBD1 or TRBD2 (5 bases each). The V gene lost 8 bases and the J gene lost 4 bases, with 17 bases spanning the gap. CDR3 length equals 14 residues. The germline CDR1 and CDR2 sequences are GTSNPN and SVGIG (reference sequence).